This entry features one T cell receptor (beta chain) sequence. This sample is drawn from a study of blood T cell repertoires in COVID-19. Study summary: Whether acute or convalescent, the COVID-19 samples came from the United States, Italy and Spain. The cDNA or gDNA used as material had been derived from T cells, B-cell-depleted T cells, or PBMCs.

Some clones are missing from TCRdb's copy, which holds only in-frame ones; the method was immunoSEQ multiplex PCR. The sample yields 170,000 or so clones, 75% to 90% seen once. The sample taken for sequencing was peripheral blood. The source is a woman aged 40 to 50 with COVID-19, enrolled during active disease.

The CDR3 DNA sequence: TGTGCCAGCAGTGATCGGGGCAGGGGGTTCACTAATGAAAAACTGTTTTTT. Translating gives CASSDRGRGFTNEKLFF. V is TRBV6-1 and J is TRBJ1-4, with 7 bases that match TRBD1. The CDR3 consists of 17 residues. Germline CDR1 is MNHNS and CDR2 is SASEGT. The J segment lost 2 bases and the V segment lost 3 bases, leaving 9 bases of the junction unmatched.